This T cell receptor (beta chain) was sequenced during a study of CXCR3-negative and CXCR3-positive naive CD8 T cells. General study results and limits: Comparison of naive cells showed more hydrophobic TRB CDR3s in CXCR3-positive than in CXCR3-negative naive cells. Memory cells differed in TRBV-TRBJ usage, but naive CXCR3-negative and CXCR3-positive cells had similar usage. Sequencing showed both naive subsets with comparably high diversity, and memory CD8+ cells much lower. With surface CD5 comparable between naive subsets, TCR strength was estimated using properties derived from the TRB CDR3.

Cells classed as naive CD8+ T cells were CD45RO-CCR7+CD27+CD95-. From germline, CDR1 is SQVTM and CDR2 ANQGSEA. CDR3 length: 15 amino acids. A note on this clonotype: Its antigen is not known.

Each TRB cDNA library was prepared by 5' RACE (with UMI labels). Reanalyzing the 5' RACE reads, TCRdb keeps one entry per CDR3 protein, without DNA. Reported are some 140,000 distinct CDR3 sequences; the ten largest clones contain 0.41%. Sequenced input: naive CXCR3+ CD8+ T cells from blood. Subset noted: CD45RO-CCR7+CD27+CD95- naive CD8+ T cells expressing CXCR3 (TNR3+). V gene TRBV29-1 combines with J gene TRBJ2-5; the TCRdb D gene call, TRBD1, has no DNA to confirm it. This TCR was sampled from a human donor in good health. Some clones in this sample may be carry-over from other donors' samples. The CDR3 loop reads CSVDTGGVYQETQYF. Supplemented by reference TRBV29-1 and TRBJ2-5, the full variable domain reads SAVISQKPSRDICQRGTSLTIQCQVDSQVTMMFWYRQQPGQSLTLIATANQGSEATYESGFVIDKFPISRPNLTFSTLTVSNMSPEDSSIYLCSVDTGGVYQETQYFGPGTRLLVL.